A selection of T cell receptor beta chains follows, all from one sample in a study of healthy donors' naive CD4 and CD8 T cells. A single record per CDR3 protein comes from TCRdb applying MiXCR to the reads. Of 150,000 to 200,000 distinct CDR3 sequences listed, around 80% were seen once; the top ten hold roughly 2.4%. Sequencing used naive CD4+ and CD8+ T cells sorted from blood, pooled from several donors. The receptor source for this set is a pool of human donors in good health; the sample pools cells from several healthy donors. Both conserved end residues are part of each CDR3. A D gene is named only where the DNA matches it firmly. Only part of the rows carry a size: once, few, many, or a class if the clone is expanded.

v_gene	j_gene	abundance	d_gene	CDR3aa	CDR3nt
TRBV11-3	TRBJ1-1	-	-	CASSPPQWHTEAFF	TGTGCCAGCAGCCCACCTCAATGGCACACTGAAGCTTTCTTT
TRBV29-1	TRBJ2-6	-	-	CSVVWNSGANVLTF	TGCAGCGTTGTATGGAACTCTGGGGCCAACGTCCTGACTTTC
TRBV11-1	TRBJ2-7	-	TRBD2	CASSLPTEGLAGISYEQYF	TGTGCCAGCAGCTTACCCACCGAGGGACTAGCGGGAATCTCCTACGAGCAGTACTTC
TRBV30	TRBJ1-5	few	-	CAWSRPGLPQHF	TGTGCCTGGAGTAGGCCCGGTCTGCCCCAGCATTTT
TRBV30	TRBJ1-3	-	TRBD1	CAWGTGFGNTIYF	TGTGCCTGGGGGACAGGGTTCGGAAACACCATATATTTT
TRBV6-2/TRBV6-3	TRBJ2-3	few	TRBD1	CASSYSAGQGADTQYF	TGTGCCAGCAGTTACTCAGCGGGACAGGGTGCAGATACGCAGTATTTT
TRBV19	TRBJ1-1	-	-	CASDQRTDTEAFF	TGTGCCAGTGACCAGCGGACGGACACTGAAGCTTTCTTT
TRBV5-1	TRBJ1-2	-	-	CASRQTTGFYGYTF	TGCGCCAGCAGACAGACAACCGGATTTTATGGCTACACCTTC
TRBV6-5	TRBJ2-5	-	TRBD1	CASSYNRGETQYF	TGTGCCAGCAGTTATAACAGGGGAGAGACCCAGTACTTC
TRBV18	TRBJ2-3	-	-	CASSPAGGADTQYF	TGTGCCAGCTCACCAGCTGGAGGCGCAGATACGCAGTATTTT
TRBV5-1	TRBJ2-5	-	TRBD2	CASSPGLAGTQYF	TGCGCCAGCAGCCCGGGACTAGCAGGAACCCAGTACTTC
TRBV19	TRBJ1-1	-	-	CASSIQGPFPEAFF	TGTGCCAGTAGTATCCAGGGCCCGTTTCCTGAAGCTTTCTTT
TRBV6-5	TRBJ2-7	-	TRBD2	CASRDNRDYLYEQYF	TGTGCCAGCAGAGACAACCGGGACTACCTCTACGAGCAGTACTTC
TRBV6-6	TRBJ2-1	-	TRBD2	CASSYSAGGQYNEQFF	TGTGCCAGCAGTTACTCGGCGGGAGGGCAGTACAATGAGCAGTTCTTC
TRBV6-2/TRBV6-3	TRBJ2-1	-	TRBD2	CASRPSGRADNEQFF	TGTGCCAGCAGACCCAGCGGGAGGGCCGACAATGAGCAGTTCTTC
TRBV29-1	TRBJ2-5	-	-	CSVEDQGSGYQETQYF	TGCAGCGTTGAAGATCAGGGTAGCGGCTACCAAGAGACCCAGTACTTC